A selection of T cell receptor beta chains follows, all from one sample in a study of cytomegalovirus exposure and HLA in healthy donors. Using immunoSEQ multiplex PCR, the repertoire was profiled, and TCRdb retains in-frame clones only, with some absent. The sample lists approximately 140,000 clones, around 82% seen once, with 5% to 8% in the top ten. Sequencing was carried out using PBMCs. The source of these receptors is a woman aged 40 to 49 in good health and CMV-seropositive. The CDR3 runs from the conserved cysteine through the conserved F or W. A D gene is named only where the DNA matches it firmly. Clone sizes are given selectively: once, few, many, or a class where the clone is expanded.

d_call j_call clone_size cdr3_length v_call cdr3_aa cdr3_nt
NA TRBJ2-2 NA 13 TRBV7-6 CASSYINTGELFF TGTGCCAGCAGCTACATAAACACCGGGGAGCTGTTTTTT
NA TRBJ2-1 NA 16 TRBV15 CATSRPPRGTNNEQFF TGTGCCACCAGCAGACCCCCGCGGGGAACTAACAATGAGCAGTTCTTC
NA TRBJ2-7 NA 16 TRBV27 CASSFEGFGLSSEQYF TGTGCCAGCAGTTTTGAGGGTTTTGGGCTCTCATCGGAGCAGTACTTC
TRBD1 TRBJ2-7 NA 14 TRBV27 CASSRTGPSYEQYF TGTGCCAGCAGTAGGACAGGGCCCTCCTACGAGCAGTACTTC
NA TRBJ2-7 NA 14 TRBV21-1 CASSTWTGTKKQYF TGTGCCAGCAGCACCTGGACAGGGACCAAGAAGCAGTACTTC
TRBD1 TRBJ1-1 NA 14 TRBV11-2 CASRTGGWDTEAFF TGTGCCAGCAGAACAGGGGGCTGGGACACTGAAGCTTTCTTT
TRBD2 TRBJ2-1 NA 16 TRBV25-1 CASTPRGLAGGSEQFF TGTGCCAGCACTCCACGAGGGCTAGCGGGAGGGAGTGAGCAGTTCTTC
TRBD2 TRBJ2-1 NA 14 TRBV15 CATSNSGLVNEQFF TGTGCCACCAGCAATTCTGGACTAGTCAATGAGCAGTTCTTC
TRBD2 TRBJ2-2 NA 15 TRBV28 CASSPAASGRGELFF TGTGCCAGCAGCCCCGCGGCTAGCGGGAGGGGGGAGCTGTTTTTT
NA TRBJ2-4 NA 13 TRBV6-5 CASSTTGISDQYF TGTGCCAGCAGCACAACAGGGATTAGTGATCAGTACTTC
TRBD2 TRBJ2-7 NA 14 TRBV18 CASSPQRENGEQYF TGTGCCAGCTCACCCCAGCGGGAGAACGGTGAGCAGTACTTC
TRBD2 TRBJ2-7 NA 16 TRBV5-1 CASSLAGGLADYEQYF TGCGCCAGCAGCCTGGCGGGGGGACTAGCGGACTACGAGCAGTACTTC
TRBD2 TRBJ2-1 NA 18 TRBV30 CAWSGQLAGDLSYNEQFF TGTGCCTGGAGTGGGCAACTAGCGGGAGACCTCTCCTACAATGAGCAGTTCTTC
TRBD2 TRBJ2-1 few 16 TRBV29-1 CSVPQGLAGAYNEQFF TGCAGCGTTCCACAGGGCCTAGCGGGAGCCTACAATGAGCAGTTCTTC
NA TRBJ2-3 once 12 TRBV27 CASSPPGDTQYF TGTGCCAGCAGCCCCCCCGGAGATACGCAGTATTTT
TRBD1 TRBJ1-4 NA 15 TRBV6-1 CASSELTGANEKLFF TGTGCCAGCAGTGAACTAACAGGGGCGAATGAAAAACTGTTTTTT
TRBD2 TRBJ2-1 NA 15 TRBV11-2 CASSFPSGSIGEQFF TGTGCCAGCAGCTTCCCTAGCGGGAGTATCGGTGAGCAGTTCTTC
NA TRBJ1-5 NA 14 TRBV6-1 CATIYIDSNQPQHF TGTGCCACCATATACATTGATAGCAATCAGCCCCAGCATTTT
TRBD1 TRBJ2-6 NA 17 TRBV19 CASSSGTGKGGANVLTF TGTGCCAGTAGCTCAGGGACAGGCAAAGGAGGGGCCAACGTCCTGACTTTC
NA TRBJ1-5 NA 16 TRBV27 CASSLFGGMSNQPQHF TGTGCCAGCAGTTTATTTGGGGGGATGAGCAATCAGCCCCAGCATTTT
TRBD2 TRBJ2-7 NA 13 TRBV10-3 CAISKREGDEQYF TGTGCCATCAGTAAGCGGGAGGGCGACGAGCAGTACTTC
NA TRBJ2-5 NA 15 TRBV5-1 CASSTTGTDEETQYF TGCGCCAGCAGCACGACCGGGACTGACGAAGAGACCCAGTACTTC
TRBD1 TRBJ2-1 few 13 TRBV6-6 CASSPSGQGKQFF TGTGCCAGCAGTCCCTCAGGACAGGGTAAGCAGTTCTTC